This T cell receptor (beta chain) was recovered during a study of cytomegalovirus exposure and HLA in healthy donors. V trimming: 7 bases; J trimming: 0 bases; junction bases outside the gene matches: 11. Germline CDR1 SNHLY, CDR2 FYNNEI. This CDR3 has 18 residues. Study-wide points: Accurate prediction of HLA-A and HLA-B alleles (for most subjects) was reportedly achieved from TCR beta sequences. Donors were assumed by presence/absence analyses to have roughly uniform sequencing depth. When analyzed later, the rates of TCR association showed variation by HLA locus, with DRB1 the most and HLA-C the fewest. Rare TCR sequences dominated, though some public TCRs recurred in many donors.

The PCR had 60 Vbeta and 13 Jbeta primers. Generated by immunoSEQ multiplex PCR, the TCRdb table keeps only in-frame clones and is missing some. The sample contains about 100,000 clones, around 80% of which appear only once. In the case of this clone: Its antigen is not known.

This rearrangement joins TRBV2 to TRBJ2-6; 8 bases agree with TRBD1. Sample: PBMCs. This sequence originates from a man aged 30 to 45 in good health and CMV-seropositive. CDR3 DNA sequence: TGTGCCAGCACGCTGTTGGGACAGGCGAGCTCTGGGGCCAACGTCCTGACTTTC. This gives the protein CASTLLGQASSGANVLTF.